What follows are 21 T cell receptor beta chains derived from one specimen sequenced in a study of cytomegalovirus exposure and HLA in healthy donors. PCR was performed using 60 Vbeta and 13 Jbeta primers. Clones were read by immunoSEQ multiplex PCR, and TCRdb kept only the in-frame ones, dropping some. The sample table includes tens of thousands of clones. The source material was PBMCs. The receptors were sampled from a man aged 40-50 years in good health and CMV-seronegative.

The chain uses TRBV11-3 and TRBJ2-2, with 11 bases that match TRBD2. V was pared by 6 bases and J by 1 base, with 4 bases of the junction left unmatched. The germline V gene has CDR1 SGHNT and CDR2 YENEEA. This CDR3 region has 16 residues. Here the CDR3 reads CASSLTSGRNTGELFF. Here the CDR3 DNA reads TGTGCCAGCAGTCTTACTAGCGGGAGGAACACCGGGGAGCTGTTTTTT.

The chain links TRBV9 to TRBJ2-3, with a possible D match to TRBD1 (6 bases). V lost 0 bases and J 2 bases, leaving 10 bases between the germline ends. This CDR3 is 15 amino acids long. Germline assignment: CDR1 SGDLS and CDR2 YYNGEE. CDR3 nucleotide sequence: TGTGCCAGCAGCGTAGTAGGGGGATACACAGATACGCAGTATTTT. Translating gives CASSVVGGYTDTQYF.

The CDR3 sequence is CAISAPGTSGSYEQYF. The CDR3 DNA reads TGTGCCATCAGTGCCCCCGGGACTAGCGGGAGTTACGAGCAGTACTTC. The chain is built from TRBV10-3 and TRBJ2-7, with 14 bases lining up with TRBD2. Germline V gene data show CDR1 as ENHRY and CDR2 as SYGVKD. V was pared by 4 bases and J by 4 bases, with 6 bases of the junction left unmatched. CDR3 length equals 16 residues.

The chain couples TRBV5-5 to TRBJ2-7; D may be TRBD1 (6 bases). The CDR3 has 13 residues. The germline gives CDR1 SGHKS, CDR2 YYEKEE (reference sequence). The V gene lost 2 bases and the J gene lost 3 bases, with 9 bases spanning the gap. Here the CDR3 DNA reads TGTGCCAGCAGCTTACAGGGAAACTACGAGCAGTACTTC. Its protein is CASSLQGNYEQYF.

V is TRBV30 and J is TRBJ2-1; the match to TRBD2 covers 9 bases. The germline V gene encodes CDR1 GTSNPN and CDR2 SVGIG (reference sequence). The length of the CDR3 is 14 residues. The V and J ends lost 2 bases and 6 bases, in that order; junction bases with no gene match: 5. Here the CDR3 reads CAWSMVAGANEQFF. CDR3 in DNA: TGTGCCTGGAGTATGGTAGCGGGGGCCAATGAGCAGTTCTTC.

In the case of this clone: Other DNA sequences from this sample encode an identical CDR3 as well. The chain couples TRBV6-5 to TRBJ2-7; D is possibly TRBD1 (6 bases). The V gene's germline CDR1 is MNHEY and CDR2 SVGAGI. This CDR3 contains 12 residues. V gave up 6 bases and J gave up 2 bases, with 8 bases separating them. This CDR3 reads CASSSGAYEQYF. DNA for the CDR3: TGTGCCAGCAGCTCAGGGGCCTACGAGCAGTACTTC.

The chain joins TRBV1 to TRBJ2-7; TRBD2, the table's D call, was not compared with the DNA. TRBV1 is recorded as a pseudogene. CDR3 length: 16 amino acids. The CDR3 here is CTSSQGSDSGNAEQYF. As DNA, the CDR3 is TGCACCAGCAGCCAAGGTAGTGATAGCGGGAACGCCGAGCAGTACTTC.

The J gene is TRBJ2-1, the V gene TRBV30; a weak D match, TRBD1 (6 bases). The CDR3 contains 11 residues. The germline V and J ends were trimmed by 5 bases and 11 bases, with 13 bases remaining between them. Per germline, CDR1 GTSNPN and CDR2 SVGIG (reference sequence). CDR3 loop: CAWSQGPKQFF. The CDR3, as DNA: TGTGCCTGGTCACAGGGCCCTAAGCAGTTCTTC.

V usage is TRBV4-3 and J usage is TRBJ2-6, with 7 bases matching TRBD1. Trimming took 0 bases from V and 2 from J; bases not matched to a gene: 4. Germline lookup yields CDR1 LGHNA and CDR2 YSLEER. This CDR3 is 17 amino acids long. The CDR3 bases are TGCGCCAGCAGCCAAGATTATCAGGGGGCTGGGGCCAACGTCCTGACTTTC. Its protein product is CASSQDYQGAGANVLTF.

Points on this clone: One end of the junction fails to match germline, which may point to a read error. The gene calls are TRBV7-7 and TRBJ2-5, with 11 bases aligning to TRBD2. The CDR3 is made up of 15 amino acids. The germline V gene encodes CDR1 SSHAT and CDR2 FNYEAQ (reference sequence). The CDR3 DNA reads TGTGCTAGCAGCTTAAATAGCGGGAGGGCGGAGACCCAGTACTTC. Translating gives CASSLNSGRAETQYF. Full variable domain (remainder filled in from reference TRBV7-7 and TRBJ2-5): GAGVSQSPRYKVTKRGQDVTLRCDPISSHATLYWYQQALGQGPEFLTYFNYEAQPDKSGLPSDRFSAERPEGSISTLTIQRTEQRDSAMYRCASSLNSGRAETQYFGPGTRLLVL.

The genes are TRBV7-9 and TRBJ1-1; 12 positions match TRBD1. This CDR3 region has 16 residues. J gave up 6 bases and V 5 bases, and 10 bases lay outside the gene matches. Per the germline V gene, CDR1 is SEHNR and CDR2 is FQNEAQ (reference sequence). In nucleotides, the CDR3 is TGTGCCAGCAGCACCGACCCGGGACAGGGGGCGCCTGAAGCTTTCTTT. Translated: CASSTDPGQGAPEAFF.

The rearrangement uses TRBV19 and TRBJ1-5; possibly TRBD1 for D (5 bases). The CDR3 is 15 residues long. Germline V gives CDR1 LNHDA, CDR2 SQIVND (reference sequence). V lost 5 bases and J 0 bases, leaving 11 bases between the germline ends. CDR3: CASSRQPYSNQPQHF. CDR3 nucleotide sequence: TGTGCCAGTAGTCGACAGCCCTATAGCAATCAGCCCCAGCATTTT.

Note on this clone: The junction and the germline gene differ at one end; a read error may be behind it. The chain joins TRBV6-5 to TRBJ2-7, with 8 bases identical to TRBD2. CDR3 length: 16 amino acids. Germline V gene lookup returns CDR1 MNHEY and CDR2 SVGAGI. The CDR3 protein is CASSHSGGRPTYEQYF. The CDR3 nucleotides read TGTGCCAGCAGTCACTCGGGCGGGAGGCCAACCTACGAGCAGTACTTC.

The chain carries TRBV30 and TRBJ2-3; the D gene is possibly TRBD2 (5 bases). Germline CDR1 and CDR2: GTSNPN and SVGIG (reference sequence). Deletions cut 8 bases from V and 0 bases from J, with 9 bases between. This CDR3 region has 12 residues. The CDR3 here is CAGRTSTDTQYF. The DNA for the CDR3 is TGTGCCGGGCGGACTAGCACAGATACGCAGTATTTT.

The chain has TRBV18 and TRBJ2-7; TRBD1 agrees at 8 bases. CDR1 and CDR2 from the germline V gene are KGHSH and LQKENI. V lost 3 bases and J lost 5; bases outside the gene matches: 3. This CDR3 comprises 13 residues. CDR3 protein: CASSPDREHEQYF. DNA for the CDR3: TGTGCCAGCTCACCGGACAGGGAGCACGAGCAGTACTTC.

This sequence joins TRBV30 and TRBJ2-7; 7 bases are shared with TRBD1. The CDR3 has 14 amino acids. Germline loops: CDR1 GTSNPN, CDR2 SVGIG (reference sequence). The trim removed 4 bases at V and 0 bases at J, leaving 6 bases unmatched. The CDR3 nucleotides are TGTGCCTGGACGGGACAGCCGGACTCCTACGAGCAGTACTTC. It translates to CAWTGQPDSYEQYF.

The chain couples TRBV18 to TRBJ2-7; D is possibly TRBD1 (6 bases). V was clipped by 2 bases and J by 5 bases, with 16 bases between them. Germline values: CDR1 KGHSH, CDR2 LQKENI. This CDR3 is built from 15 residues. Here the CDR3 DNA reads TGTGCCAGCTCACCAGGGGATCGGGACAACCACGAGCAGTACTTC. It codes for CASSPGDRDNHEQYF.

The rearrangement links TRBV18 to TRBJ2-4; no reliable D call. Trimming shortened V by 3 bases and J by 2 bases, and 14 bases separated the two germline ends. The CDR3 loop spans 16 amino acids. Per the germline V gene, CDR1 is KGHSH and CDR2 is LQKENI. The CDR3 DNA reads TGTGCCAGCTCACCCTACCCCCTCGACACCAAAAACATTCAGTACTTC. It codes for CASSPYPLDTKNIQYF.

V is TRBV7-2 and J is TRBJ2-7, with D perhaps matching TRBD2 (6 bases). The CDR3 has 16 amino acids. Germline V gene lookup returns CDR1 SGHTA and CDR2 FQGNSA. The V gene lost 5 bases and the J gene lost 0 bases, with 17 bases spanning the gap. The CDR3 bases are TGTGCCAGCAGCCTGGGGGGACGGACGAGCTCCTACGAGCAGTACTTC. This gives the protein CASSLGGRTSSYEQYF.

This chain uses TRBV19 with TRBJ2-7, with 11 bases that match TRBD2. With 5 bases clipped from V and 3 bases from J, the junction kept 12 bases outside the gene matches. CDR1 is LNHDA and CDR2 is SQIVND in the germline V gene (reference sequence). The CDR3 totals 17 residues. The CDR3 DNA reads TGTGCCAGTAGTGGACACTTACTAGCGGGAGTCGGCTACGAGCAGTACTTC. Translating it yields CASSGHLLAGVGYEQYF.

The V and J genes are TRBV30 and TRBJ2-1, with D possibly TRBD2 on 6 matching bases. Germline CDR1 and CDR2: GTSNPN and SVGIG (reference sequence). The V gene lost 0 bases and the J gene lost 9 bases, with 15 bases spanning the gap. CDR3 size: 14 residues. This chain's CDR3 is CAWSVKGPGGEQFF. CDR3 bases: TGTGCCTGGAGTGTTAAGGGTCCCGGGGGTGAGCAGTTCTTC. Together with reference TRBV30 and TRBJ2-1, the CDR3 gives the full variable domain: SQTIHQWPATLVQPVGSPLSLECTVEGTSNPNLYWYRQAAGRGLQLLFYSVGIGQISSEVPQNLSASRPQDRQFILSSKKLLLSDSGFYLCAWSVKGPGGEQFFGPGTRLTVL.